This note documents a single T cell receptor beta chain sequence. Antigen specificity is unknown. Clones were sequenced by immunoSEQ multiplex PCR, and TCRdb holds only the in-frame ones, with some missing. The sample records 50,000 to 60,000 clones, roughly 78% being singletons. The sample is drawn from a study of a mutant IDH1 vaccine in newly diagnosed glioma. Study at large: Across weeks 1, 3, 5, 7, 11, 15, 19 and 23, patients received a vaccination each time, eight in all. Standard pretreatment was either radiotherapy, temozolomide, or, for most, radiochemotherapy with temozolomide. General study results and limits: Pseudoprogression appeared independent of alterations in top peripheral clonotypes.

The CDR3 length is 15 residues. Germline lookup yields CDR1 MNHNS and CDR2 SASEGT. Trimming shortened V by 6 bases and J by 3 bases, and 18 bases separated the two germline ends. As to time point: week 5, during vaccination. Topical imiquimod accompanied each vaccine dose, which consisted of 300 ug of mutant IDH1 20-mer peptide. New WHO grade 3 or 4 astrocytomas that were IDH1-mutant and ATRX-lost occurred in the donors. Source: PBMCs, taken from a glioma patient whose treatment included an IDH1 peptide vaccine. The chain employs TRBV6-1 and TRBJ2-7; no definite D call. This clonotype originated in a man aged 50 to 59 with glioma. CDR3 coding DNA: TGTGCCAGCAGCCTGGATCTGGACGGTTACTACGAGCAGTACTTC. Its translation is CASSLDLDGYYEQYF.